This T cell receptor (beta chain) was captured in a study of brain metastases from non-small cell lung cancer (dated by TCRdb to between 2018 and 2020). Turning to the overall study: In non-small-cell lung cancer patients, the researchers characterized the immune microenvironment of brain metastases and primary tumors that had been resected as matched pairs.

Details on this clone: Its binding antigen is unknown. No clone much larger than this one lies a single base away; base qualities are absent.

A total of 39 patients with non-small-cell lung cancer that had been surgically resected, each with specimens from both a primary tumor and a brain metastasis, made up the cohort. The tumor specimens used were formalin-fixed, paraffin-embedded tissues taken from archives. The CDR3 starts with the cysteine, ends with the phenylalanine, and has 12 residues. The entry retains the CDR3 DNA only, 36 bases that are in frame from base 1. A distance of 7 bases separates the germline ends of V and J, which lose 4 bases and 5 bases respectively. Reading the germline V gene gives CDR1 SGDLS and CDR2 YYNGEE. Libraries were constructed by the immunoSEQ multiplex PCR assay. T-cell receptor beta chain repertoire sequencing was performed alongside a 770-gene immune expression panel. TCRdb's version of the immuneACCESS table is confined to in-frame rearrangements and falls short of the full clone set. An unresolved V gene accounts for under half of the shortfall where checked; the remainder is of unknown origin. This sample lists around 2,500 clones; approximately 83% were detected once. 9.9% of the sample lies in the top ten.

What the authors observed across the whole study: T-cell infiltration was lower in brain metastases than in primary tumors (P < 0.001). Paired brain metastases and primary tumors largely shared TCR repertoires, although T-cell densities in the metastases were sparse. T-cell clones appeared expanded in roughly 60% of brain metastases relative to the matched primary tumors.

The origin of this receptor is a donor older than 35 with non-small cell lung cancer. The rearrangement joined TRBV9 to TRBJ2-1; the D gene is not confidently resolved. The sample consisted of primary lung tumor tissue. The cell subset or site label here, explained by the study, means: primary lung tumor paired with brain metastasis. This receptor has the CDR3 CASSLRDNEQFF. The DNA sequence follows: TGTGCCAGCAGCCTTAGGGACAATGAGCAGTTCTTC.